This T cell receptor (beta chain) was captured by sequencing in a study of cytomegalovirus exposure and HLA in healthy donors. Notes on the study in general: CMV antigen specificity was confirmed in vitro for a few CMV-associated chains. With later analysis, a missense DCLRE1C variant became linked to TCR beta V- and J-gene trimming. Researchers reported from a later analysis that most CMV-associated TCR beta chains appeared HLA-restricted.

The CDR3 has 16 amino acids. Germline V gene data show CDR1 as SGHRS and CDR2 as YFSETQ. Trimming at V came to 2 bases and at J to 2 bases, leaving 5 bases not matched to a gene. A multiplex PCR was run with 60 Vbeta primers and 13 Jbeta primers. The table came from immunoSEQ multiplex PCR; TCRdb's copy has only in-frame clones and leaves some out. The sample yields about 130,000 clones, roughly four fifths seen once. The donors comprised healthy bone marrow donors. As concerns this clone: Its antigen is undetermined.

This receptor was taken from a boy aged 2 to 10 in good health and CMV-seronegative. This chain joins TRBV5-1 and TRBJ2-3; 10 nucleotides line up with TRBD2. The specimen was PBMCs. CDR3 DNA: TGCGCCAGCAGCTTTAACCTAGCGGGGGACACAGATACGCAGTATTTT. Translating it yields CASSFNLAGDTDTQYF.